This T cell receptor (beta chain) was obtained from a study of OX40 agonist ivuxolimab in advanced cancers. On the study more broadly: Three patients, one with hepatocellular carcinoma and two with cutaneous melanoma, achieved partial responses.

V was trimmed by 1 base and J by 4 bases, leaving 9 bases between them. This CDR3 is 14 amino acids long. CDR1 is SEHNR, CDR2 FQNEAQ, per germline (reference sequence). The method was immunoSEQ multiplex PCR; TCRdb's version includes in-frame clones alone and lacks a portion of them. The profile shows 75,000 to 80,000 clones, about nine tenths of them singletons. Study-wide findings and caveats: The study observed clonal expansion of CD4+ and CD8+ blood T cells by week 6 at 0.1 to 3.0 mg/kg.

This clone is a singleton in its sample. Its antigen is still unknown. This rearrangement joins TRBV7-9 to TRBJ2-3; maybe TRBD2 (6 bases). The origin of this receptor is an adult with an advanced solid tumor such as melanoma, head and neck, liver or kidney cancer. The sequences come from CD4+ or CD8+ T cells sorted from blood, collected in a trial of the OX40 agonist ivuxolimab. The CDR3 DNA reads as TGTGCCAGCAGCTTAGAGACGGGAGCAGATACGCAGTATTTT. It is translated as CASSLETGADTQYF.